This T cell receptor (beta chain) was sequenced in a study of shared clonotypes between healthy human individuals. In the study overall: There were three CD4 naive, three CD4 memory, two CD8 naive and one CD8 memory plates per donor.

This clone has only a few counts. Its cognate antigen is unknown. V was trimmed by 4 bases and J by 0 bases, leaving 10 bases between them. CDR1 is SNHLY, CDR2 FYNNEI, per germline. The CDR3 sequence is 16 residues long. The study's findings and limits: In a few donors, roughly 5.2% of naive CD4 clonotypes appeared in common.

Clones were read by immunoSEQ multiplex PCR, and TCRdb kept only the in-frame ones, dropping some. The table lists a few hundred thousand clones, 60% to 80% of them singletons. This receptor was taken from a man in his thirties or forties in good health. This chain links TRBV2 with TRBJ2-6; TRBD1 or TRBD2 may be the D gene (5 bases each). The sample taken for sequencing was memory CD4+ T cells sorted from blood. Described subset: CD45RA-negative fraction. In DNA form, the CDR3 reads TGTGCCAGCAGTGGGGGGATTGGCTCTGGGGCCAACGTCCTGACTTTC. Protein product: CASSGGIGSGANVLTF.